This entry is about one TCR beta chain. The identical CDR3 is also encoded by other nucleotide sequences in the sample. The germline CDR1 and CDR2 sequences are SGHRS and YFSETQ. The CDR3 runs to 11 residues. Between the trimmed V and J ends, which lost 0 bases and 4 bases, there was a span of 2 bases. The record originates from a study of control samples from healthy donors and cancer patients. The protocol was immunoSEQ multiplex PCR, while the TCRdb copy is restricted to in-frame clones and leaves out a portion. The table lists 150,000 to 160,000 clones, nearly 95% of them singletons. This sequence originates from a middle-aged man in good health. This chain joins TRBV5-1 and TRBJ2-7; no reliable D call. Specimen: blood. DNA for the CDR3: TGCGCCAGCAGCTTGGATTACGAGCAGTACTTC. The encoded protein is CASSLDYEQYF.